Listed below are T cell receptor beta chains from one sample, sequenced in a study of T-cell memory formation after mild COVID-19. TCRdb itself ran the 5' RACE reads through MiXCR, one entry per CDR3 protein. The table records 250,000 to 400,000 distinct CDR3 sequences, approximately 14% of them present only once. The sample comprised PBMCs or a T cell subset sorted from them (not recorded which). Receptors were obtained from a young man who had mild COVID-19 (a few samples of this study predate the infection). Cell type and time point are not known. CDR3s include the opening cysteine and the closing phenylalanine or tryptophan. Each record gives: clone size, D gene, J gene, V gene, CDR3 length, CDR3 DNA, CDR3 protein. The D gene is left open where the match is weak. The size of a clone is reported for some rows only, either as once, few or many, or as a class for expanded clones.

clone size: few
D gene: NA
J gene: TRBJ2-6
V gene: TRBV18
CDR3 length: 15
CDR3 DNA: TGTGCCAGCTCACCCGGCAGGCCTGGGGCCAACGTCCTGACTTTC
CDR3 protein: CASSPGRPGANVLTF

clone size: NA
D gene: NA
J gene: TRBJ1-4
V gene: TRBV4-1
CDR3 length: 14
CDR3 DNA: TGCGCCAGCAGCCAAGGCAGGCTTGATGAAAAACTGTTTTTT
CDR3 protein: CASSQGRLDEKLFF

clone size: few
D gene: NA
J gene: TRBJ2-1
V gene: TRBV24-1
CDR3 length: 13
CDR3 DNA: TGTGCCACCAGTGATTTAGGTGACAATGAGCAGTTCTTC
CDR3 protein: CATSDLGDNEQFF

clone size: few
D gene: TRBD1
J gene: TRBJ1-1
V gene: TRBV20-1
CDR3 length: 12
CDR3 DNA: TGCAGTGCTACCTCAGGGGGCACTGAAGCTTTCTTT
CDR3 protein: CSATSGGTEAFF

clone size: few
D gene: NA
J gene: TRBJ2-1
V gene: TRBV24-1
CDR3 length: 13
CDR3 DNA: TGTGCCACCAGTGATGGACATTCCAATGAGCAGTTCTTC
CDR3 protein: CATSDGHSNEQFF

clone size: few
D gene: NA
J gene: TRBJ2-7
V gene: TRBV4-1
CDR3 length: 16
CDR3 DNA: TGCGCCAGCAGCCACTATACCACAGGGCCCAAGGACGAGCAGTACTTC
CDR3 protein: CASSHYTTGPKDEQYF

clone size: many
D gene: NA
J gene: TRBJ2-7
V gene: TRBV7-2
CDR3 length: 14
CDR3 DNA: TGTGCCAGCAGAACGGGGGCCGAAAGCTACGAGCAGTACTTC
CDR3 protein: CASRTGAESYEQYF

clone size: NA
D gene: NA
J gene: TRBJ2-5
V gene: TRBV5-1
CDR3 length: 12
CDR3 DNA: TGCGCCAGCAGCTTGGAAGCGGGGACCCAGTACTTC
CDR3 protein: CASSLEAGTQYF

clone size: NA
D gene: NA
J gene: TRBJ2-3
V gene: TRBV5-1
CDR3 length: 14
CDR3 DNA: TGCGCCAGCAGCTTGGTGACGGGATCAGATACGCAGTATTTT
CDR3 protein: CASSLVTGSDTQYF

clone size: NA
D gene: NA
J gene: TRBJ1-6
V gene: TRBV18
CDR3 length: 14
CDR3 DNA: TGTGCCAGCTCACCGGTACAGGATAATTCACCCCTCCACTTT
CDR3 protein: CASSPVQDNSPLHF

clone size: few
D gene: NA
J gene: TRBJ2-2
V gene: TRBV19
CDR3 length: 14
CDR3 DNA: TGTGCCAGCATGGACTACTCGAACACCGGGGAGCTGTTTTTT
CDR3 protein: CASMDYSNTGELFF

clone size: few
D gene: TRBD2
J gene: TRBJ2-2
V gene: TRBV7-8
CDR3 length: 15
CDR3 DNA: TGTGCCAGCAGCCGCCGGACTAGCGGGGCTGAGGAGCTGTTTTTT
CDR3 protein: CASSRRTSGAEELFF

clone size: few
D gene: NA
J gene: TRBJ1-1
V gene: TRBV12-3/TRBV12-4
CDR3 length: 14
CDR3 DNA: TGTGCCAGCAGCCTGACCCCCGGGACGGAGGAAGCTTTCTTT
CDR3 protein: CASSLTPGTEEAFF

clone size: NA
D gene: NA
J gene: TRBJ2-3
V gene: TRBV19
CDR3 length: 13
CDR3 DNA: TGTGCCAGTAGTATCAATATTGCAGATACGCAGTATTTT
CDR3 protein: CASSINIADTQYF

clone size: few
D gene: NA
J gene: TRBJ1-5
V gene: TRBV12-3/TRBV12-4
CDR3 length: 15
CDR3 DNA: TGTGCCAGCAGTTTAACGTCGGGCGGCGGACAGCCCCAGCATTTT
CDR3 protein: CASSLTSGGGQPQHF

clone size: NA
D gene: NA
J gene: TRBJ1-1
V gene: TRBV3-1
CDR3 length: 13
CDR3 DNA: TGTGCCAGCAGCCAAGATCCCCTCGCTGAAGCTTTCTTT
CDR3 protein: CASSQDPLAEAFF

clone size: few
D gene: TRBD1
J gene: TRBJ1-1
V gene: TRBV3-1
CDR3 length: 15
CDR3 DNA: TGTGCCAGCAGCCCCTGGGGACAGGGAAGAACTGAAGCTTTCTTT
CDR3 protein: CASSPWGQGRTEAFF

clone size: NA
D gene: NA
J gene: TRBJ2-1
V gene: TRBV5-5
CDR3 length: 14
CDR3 DNA: TGTGCCAGCAGCTTGGCAGATCCCAGGTCGGGGCAGTTCTTC
CDR3 protein: CASSLADPRSGQFF

clone size: few
D gene: NA
J gene: TRBJ2-3
V gene: TRBV4-1
CDR3 length: 16
CDR3 DNA: TGCGCCAGCAGCCAAGCTTCTGGGCCTAGCACAGATACGCAGTATTTT
CDR3 protein: CASSQASGPSTDTQYF

clone size: NA
D gene: NA
J gene: TRBJ2-1
V gene: TRBV5-1
CDR3 length: 17
CDR3 DNA: TGCGCCAGCAGCTCGGCCAGGTACAGGGATTTCGACAATGAGCAGTTCTTC
CDR3 protein: CASSSARYRDFDNEQFF

clone size: NA
D gene: TRBD1
J gene: TRBJ1-5
V gene: TRBV5-4
CDR3 length: 14
CDR3 DNA: TGTGCCAGCAGCTTGTGGACAGGGGATCAGCCCCAGCATTTT
CDR3 protein: CASSLWTGDQPQHF

clone size: NA
D gene: NA
J gene: TRBJ2-1
V gene: TRBV6-2/TRBV6-3
CDR3 length: 11
CDR3 DNA: TGTGCAACCAGGGGCACAAATGAGCAGTTCTTC
CDR3 protein: CATRGTNEQFF

clone size: few
D gene: NA
J gene: TRBJ1-1
V gene: TRBV29-1
CDR3 length: 16
CDR3 DNA: TGCAGCGTTGAAGGGGGGCAGGGGTTCAAGGACACTGAAGCTTTCTTT
CDR3 protein: CSVEGGQGFKDTEAFF

clone size: NA
D gene: TRBD2
J gene: TRBJ2-7
V gene: TRBV9
CDR3 length: 14
CDR3 DNA: TGTGCCAGCAGCATGGGACTAGCGGGCAACGAGCAGTACTTC
CDR3 protein: CASSMGLAGNEQYF

clone size: NA
D gene: TRBD2
J gene: TRBJ2-3
V gene: TRBV7-2
CDR3 length: 14
CDR3 DNA: TGTGCCAGTACGGGGGGGACTAGCACAGATACGCAGTATTTT
CDR3 protein: CASTGGTSTDTQYF

clone size: NA
D gene: NA
J gene: TRBJ2-3
V gene: TRBV6-5
CDR3 length: 14
CDR3 DNA: TGTGCCAGCAGTTGGTTAGGGGCGACAGATACGCAGTATTTT
CDR3 protein: CASSWLGATDTQYF

clone size: NA
D gene: NA
J gene: TRBJ1-2
V gene: TRBV18
CDR3 length: 14
CDR3 DNA: TGTGCCAGCTCACCAGCAGGGTTTGGCTATGGCTACACCTTC
CDR3 protein: CASSPAGFGYGYTF

clone size: NA
D gene: NA
J gene: TRBJ2-4
V gene: TRBV21-1
CDR3 length: 17
CDR3 DNA: TGTGCCAGCAGCAAAGTTCGTCAAGGGTTAGCCAAAAACATTCAGTACTTC
CDR3 protein: CASSKVRQGLAKNIQYF

clone size: many
D gene: NA
J gene: TRBJ2-1
V gene: TRBV9
CDR3 length: 15
CDR3 DNA: TGTGCCAGCAGCGTAGCCCAGGGCTCCTACAATGAGCAGTTCTTC
CDR3 protein: CASSVAQGSYNEQFF

clone size: once
D gene: NA
J gene: TRBJ1-5
V gene: TRBV20-1
CDR3 length: 14
CDR3 DNA: TGCAGTGCTAGAGTAGGGGTCGGAGGGCAGCCCCAGCATTTT
CDR3 protein: CSARVGVGGQPQHF

clone size: many
D gene: TRBD1
J gene: TRBJ2-1
V gene: TRBV5-5
CDR3 length: 16
CDR3 DNA: TGTGCCAGCAGCTTGGTCGGGACAGGGGGCTTCAATGAGCAGTTCTTC
CDR3 protein: CASSLVGTGGFNEQFF

clone size: NA
D gene: NA
J gene: TRBJ2-1
V gene: TRBV19
CDR3 length: 14
CDR3 DNA: TGTGCCAGTAGTATGAGGCCGTGGGACAATGAGCAGTTCTTC
CDR3 protein: CASSMRPWDNEQFF

clone size: few
D gene: NA
J gene: TRBJ1-5
V gene: TRBV7-3
CDR3 length: 17
CDR3 DNA: TGTGCCAGCAGCTCAGACCACAGGGAAGAGGGCAATCAGCCCCAGCATTTT
CDR3 protein: CASSSDHREEGNQPQHF

clone size: NA
D gene: TRBD1
J gene: TRBJ1-2
V gene: TRBV11-2
CDR3 length: 14
CDR3 DNA: TGTGCCAGCAGCTTAGATTGGCAGGGGGATGACTACACCTTC
CDR3 protein: CASSLDWQGDDYTF

clone size: few
D gene: TRBD1
J gene: TRBJ1-2
V gene: TRBV5-5
CDR3 length: 15
CDR3 DNA: TGTGCCAGCAGCTGGAACTCCGGACAGGGTTCTGGCTACACCTTC
CDR3 protein: CASSWNSGQGSGYTF

clone size: few
D gene: NA
J gene: TRBJ2-1
V gene: TRBV5-1
CDR3 length: 13
CDR3 DNA: TGCGCCAGTTACAGCGATCCTTACAATGAGCAGTTCTTC
CDR3 protein: CASYSDPYNEQFF

clone size: many
D gene: TRBD1
J gene: TRBJ2-1
V gene: TRBV6-6
CDR3 length: 20
CDR3 DNA: TGTGCCAGCAGCCCCTTTATATATAGGATTTCGGGCAGGGGGTCTAATGAGCAGTTCTTC
CDR3 protein: CASSPFIYRISGRGSNEQFF

clone size: NA
D gene: TRBD1
J gene: TRBJ2-1
V gene: TRBV15
CDR3 length: 14
CDR3 DNA: TGTGCCACCAGCGGCGGACAGGGGGCCAATGAGCAGTTCTTC
CDR3 protein: CATSGGQGANEQFF

clone size: NA
D gene: TRBD1
J gene: TRBJ1-1
V gene: TRBV7-9
CDR3 length: 15
CDR3 DNA: TGTGCCAGCAGCCCAAGGAGACAGGGGAACACTGAAGCTTTCTTT
CDR3 protein: CASSPRRQGNTEAFF

clone size: few
D gene: NA
J gene: TRBJ2-7
V gene: TRBV7-2
CDR3 length: 14
CDR3 DNA: TGTGCCAGCACCCCCGGGAGAATTTTCTACGAGCAGTACTTC
CDR3 protein: CASTPGRIFYEQYF

clone size: NA
D gene: TRBD2
J gene: TRBJ2-5
V gene: TRBV7-6
CDR3 length: 17
CDR3 DNA: TGTGCCAGCAGCTTAGCGATATCACTAGCGGGGCAAGAGACCCAGTACTTC
CDR3 protein: CASSLAISLAGQETQYF

clone size: NA
D gene: NA
J gene: TRBJ2-6
V gene: TRBV19
CDR3 length: 16
CDR3 DNA: TGTGCCAGTAACCGGGACAAAAACTCTGGGGCCAACGTCCTGACTTTC
CDR3 protein: CASNRDKNSGANVLTF

clone size: few
D gene: NA
J gene: TRBJ2-7
V gene: TRBV3-1
CDR3 length: 14
CDR3 DNA: TGTGCCAGCAGACCCTATACAGGGATTCACGAGCAGTACTTC
CDR3 protein: CASRPYTGIHEQYF

clone size: few
D gene: NA
J gene: TRBJ1-2
V gene: TRBV12-3/TRBV12-4
CDR3 length: 13
CDR3 DNA: TGTGCCAGCAGTCCGGACATCAACTATGGCTACACCTTC
CDR3 protein: CASSPDINYGYTF

clone size: few
D gene: NA
J gene: TRBJ2-2
V gene: TRBV6-5
CDR3 length: 14
CDR3 DNA: TGTGCCAGCAGTTACTCCCGTGGGGCAGGGGAGCTGTTTTTT
CDR3 protein: CASSYSRGAGELFF

clone size: few
D gene: NA
J gene: TRBJ1-3
V gene: TRBV4-3
CDR3 length: 15
CDR3 DNA: TGCGCCAGCAGCCAAGACCCAGGGGCCGGAAACACCATATATTTT
CDR3 protein: CASSQDPGAGNTIYF

clone size: few
D gene: NA
J gene: TRBJ1-1
V gene: TRBV12-3/TRBV12-4
CDR3 length: 14
CDR3 DNA: TGTGCCAGCAGCTCCCAGGTGATGAACACTGAAGCTTTCTTT
CDR3 protein: CASSSQVMNTEAFF

clone size: many
D gene: NA
J gene: TRBJ2-5
V gene: TRBV7-9
CDR3 length: 12
CDR3 DNA: TGTGCCAGCAGCTTCAGGGAAGAGACCCAGTACTTC
CDR3 protein: CASSFREETQYF

clone size: NA
D gene: TRBD1
J gene: TRBJ1-6
V gene: TRBV7-6
CDR3 length: 15
CDR3 DNA: TGTGCCAGCAGCTGGGACAGGGGTGGTAATTCACCCCTCCACTTT
CDR3 protein: CASSWDRGGNSPLHF

clone size: few
D gene: NA
J gene: TRBJ2-1
V gene: TRBV18
CDR3 length: 15
CDR3 DNA: TGTGCCAGCTCACCATCGAGGGGGGCAGGGCATGAGCAGTTCTTC
CDR3 protein: CASSPSRGAGHEQFF

clone size: many
D gene: TRBD1
J gene: TRBJ2-6
V gene: TRBV20-1
CDR3 length: 16
CDR3 DNA: TGCAGTGCTAGGGGGACAGGGGGCCCTGGGGCCAACGTCCTGACTTTC
CDR3 protein: CSARGTGGPGANVLTF

clone size: many
D gene: NA
J gene: TRBJ2-2
V gene: TRBV4-3
CDR3 length: 15
CDR3 DNA: TGCGCCAGCAGCCAAGAGGCCACTAACACCGGGGAGCTGTTTTTT
CDR3 protein: CASSQEATNTGELFF

clone size: NA
D gene: TRBD1
J gene: TRBJ2-2
V gene: TRBV12-3/TRBV12-4
CDR3 length: 15
CDR3 DNA: TGTGCCAGCAGTTTATGGCAGGGGGCTACCGGGGAGCTGTTTTTT
CDR3 protein: CASSLWQGATGELFF

clone size: NA
D gene: NA
J gene: TRBJ2-3
V gene: TRBV7-8
CDR3 length: 14
CDR3 DNA: TGTGCCAGCAGCTCACTCGACCCCACAGATACGCAGTATTTT
CDR3 protein: CASSSLDPTDTQYF

clone size: many
D gene: TRBD2
J gene: TRBJ2-5
V gene: TRBV5-1
CDR3 length: 17
CDR3 DNA: TGCGCCAGCAGCTTGGCCTGGGGGGGTCTTGAACAAGAGACCCAGTACTTC
CDR3 protein: CASSLAWGGLEQETQYF

clone size: many
D gene: TRBD1
J gene: TRBJ2-7
V gene: TRBV5-1
CDR3 length: 16
CDR3 DNA: TGCGCCAGCAGCTCAGCGACAGGGGGAGGTCTCTACGAGCAGTACTTC
CDR3 protein: CASSSATGGGLYEQYF

clone size: NA
D gene: NA
J gene: TRBJ1-6
V gene: TRBV27
CDR3 length: 13
CDR3 DNA: TGTGCCAGCAGTTACGAGGTTCGTTCACCCCTCCACTTT
CDR3 protein: CASSYEVRSPLHF

clone size: many
D gene: NA
J gene: TRBJ2-1
V gene: TRBV5-1
CDR3 length: 14
CDR3 DNA: TGCGCCAGCAGCTTGGGGGGCCAGAACAATGAGCAGTTCTTC
CDR3 protein: CASSLGGQNNEQFF

clone size: once
D gene: NA
J gene: TRBJ2-1
V gene: TRBV11-2
CDR3 length: 12
CDR3 DNA: TGTGCCAGCAGGATTAGCAGTGATGAGCAGTTCTTC
CDR3 protein: CASRISSDEQFF

clone size: few
D gene: NA
J gene: TRBJ2-7
V gene: TRBV5-6
CDR3 length: 15
CDR3 DNA: TGTGCCAGCAGCCCCGGACCGGGACACCCCTACGAGCAGTACTTC
CDR3 protein: CASSPGPGHPYEQYF